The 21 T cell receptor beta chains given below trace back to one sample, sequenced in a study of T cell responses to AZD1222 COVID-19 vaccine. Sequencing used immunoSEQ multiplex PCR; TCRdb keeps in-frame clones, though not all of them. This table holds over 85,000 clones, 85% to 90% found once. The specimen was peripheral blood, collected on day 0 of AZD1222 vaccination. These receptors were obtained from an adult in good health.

CDR3 nucleotide sequence: TGTGCCAGTAGGACTTACTGGGCTAGCAATCAGCCCCAGCATTTT. Amino acids: CASRTYWASNQPQHF. The genes are TRBV19 and TRBJ1-5; D remains unclear. CDR1 and CDR2 (germline): LNHDA, SQIVND (reference sequence). The CDR3 sequence is 15 residues long. Trimming stripped 6 bases from V and 0 bases from J, with 12 bases between.

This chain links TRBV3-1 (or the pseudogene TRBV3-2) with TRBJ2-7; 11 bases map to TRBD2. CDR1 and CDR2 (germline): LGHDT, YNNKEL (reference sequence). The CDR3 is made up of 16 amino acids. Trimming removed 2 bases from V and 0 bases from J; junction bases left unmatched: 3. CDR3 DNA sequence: TGTGCCAGCAGCCAACGACTAGCGGGGACCTCCTACGAGCAGTACTTC. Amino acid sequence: CASSQRLAGTSYEQYF.

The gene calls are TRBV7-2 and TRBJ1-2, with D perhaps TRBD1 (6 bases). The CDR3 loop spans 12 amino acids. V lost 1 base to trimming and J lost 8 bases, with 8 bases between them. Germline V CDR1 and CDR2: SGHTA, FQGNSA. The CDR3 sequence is CASSLVGGGYTF. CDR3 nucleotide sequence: TGTGCCAGCAGCTTAGTAGGGGGAGGCTACACCTTC.

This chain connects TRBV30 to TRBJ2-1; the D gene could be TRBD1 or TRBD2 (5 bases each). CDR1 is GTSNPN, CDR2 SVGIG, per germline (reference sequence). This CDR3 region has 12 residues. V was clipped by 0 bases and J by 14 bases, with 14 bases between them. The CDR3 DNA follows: TGTGCCTGGAGTGTCGAGGGGTATAAGGAGTTCTTC. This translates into CAWSVEGYKEFF.

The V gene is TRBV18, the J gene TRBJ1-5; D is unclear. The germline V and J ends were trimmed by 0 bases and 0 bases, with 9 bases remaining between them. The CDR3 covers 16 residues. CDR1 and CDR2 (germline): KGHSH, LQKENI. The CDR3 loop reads CASSPPGSVSNQPQHF. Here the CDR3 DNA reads TGTGCCAGCTCACCACCGGGGAGTGTTAGCAATCAGCCCCAGCATTTT. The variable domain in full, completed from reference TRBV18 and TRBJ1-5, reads NAGVMQNPRHLVRRRGQEARLRCSPMKGHSHVYWYRQLPEEGLKFMVYLQKENIIDESGMPKERFSAEFPKEGPSILRIQQVVRGDSAAYFCASSPPGSVSNQPQHFGDGTRLSIL.

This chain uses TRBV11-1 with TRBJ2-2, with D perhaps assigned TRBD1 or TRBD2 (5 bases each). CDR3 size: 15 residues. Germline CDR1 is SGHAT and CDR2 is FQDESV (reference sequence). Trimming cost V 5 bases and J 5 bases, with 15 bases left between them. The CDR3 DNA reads TGTGCCAGCAGCGTATATTTTGAGGGGACCGGGGAGCTGTTTTTT. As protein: CASSVYFEGTGELFF.

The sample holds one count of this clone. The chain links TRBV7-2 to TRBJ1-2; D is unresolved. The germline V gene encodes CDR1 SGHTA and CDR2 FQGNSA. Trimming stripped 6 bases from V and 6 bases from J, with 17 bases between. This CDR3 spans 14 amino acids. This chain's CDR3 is CASSQGFGRDGYTF. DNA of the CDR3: TGTGCCAGCAGTCAAGGGTTCGGCAGAGATGGCTACACCTTC.

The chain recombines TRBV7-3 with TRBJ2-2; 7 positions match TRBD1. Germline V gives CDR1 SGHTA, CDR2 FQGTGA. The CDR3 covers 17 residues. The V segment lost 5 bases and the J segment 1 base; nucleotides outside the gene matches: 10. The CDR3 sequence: CASSRNPGTENTGELFF. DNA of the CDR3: TGTGCCAGCAGCCGAAATCCCGGGACAGAGAACACCGGGGAGCTGTTTTTT.

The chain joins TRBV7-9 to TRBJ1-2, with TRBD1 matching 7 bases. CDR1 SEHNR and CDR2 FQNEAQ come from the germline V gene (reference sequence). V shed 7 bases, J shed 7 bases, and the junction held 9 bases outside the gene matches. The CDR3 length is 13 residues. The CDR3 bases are TGTGCCAGCACCCCCCAGGGGGAAGGTGGCTACACCTTC. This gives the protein CASTPQGEGGYTF. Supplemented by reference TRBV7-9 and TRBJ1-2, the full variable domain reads DTGVSQNPRHKITKRGQNVTFRCDPISEHNRLYWYRQTLGQGPEFLTYFQNEAQLEKSRLLSDRFSAERPKGSFSTLEIQRTEQGDSAMYLCASTPQGEGGYTFGSGTRLTVV.

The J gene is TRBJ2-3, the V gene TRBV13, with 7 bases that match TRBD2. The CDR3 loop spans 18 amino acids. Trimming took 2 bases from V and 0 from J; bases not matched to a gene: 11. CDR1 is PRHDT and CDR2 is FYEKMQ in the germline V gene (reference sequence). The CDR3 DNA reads TGTGCCAGCAGCTTAAGGTCGGGGGGAGCTACTAGCACAGATACGCAGTATTTT. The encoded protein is CASSLRSGGATSTDTQYF. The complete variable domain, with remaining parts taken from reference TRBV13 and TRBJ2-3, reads AAGVIQSPRHLIKEKRETATLKCYPIPRHDTVYWYQQGPGQDPQFLISFYEKMQSDKGSIPDRFSAQQFSDYHSELNMSSLELGDSALYFCASSLRSGGATSTDTQYFGPGTRLTVL.

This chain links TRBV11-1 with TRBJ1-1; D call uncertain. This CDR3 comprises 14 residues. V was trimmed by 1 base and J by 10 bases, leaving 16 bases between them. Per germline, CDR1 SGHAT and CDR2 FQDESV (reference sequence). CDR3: CASSLGGLPGAAFF. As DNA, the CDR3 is TGTGCCAGCAGCTTAGGAGGCCTCCCAGGAGCAGCTTTCTTT.

The CDR3 here is CASRWGVTGELFF. Written as DNA, the CDR3 is TGCGCCAGCAGGTGGGGGGTCACCGGGGAGCTGTTTTTT. The chain has TRBV4-1 and TRBJ2-2; D is perhaps TRBD2 (6 bases). Trimming took 6 bases from V and 4 from J, leaving 9 bases between them. The CDR3 is made up of 13 amino acids. Germline V gives CDR1 MGHRA, CDR2 YSYEKL.

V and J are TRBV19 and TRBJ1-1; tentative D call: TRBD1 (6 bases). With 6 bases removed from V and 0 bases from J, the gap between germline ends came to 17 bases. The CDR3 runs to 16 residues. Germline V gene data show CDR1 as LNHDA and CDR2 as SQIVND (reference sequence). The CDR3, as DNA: TGTGCCAGTAGATTCGGGGGCAGGGGAATGAACACTGAAGCTTTCTTT. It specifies CASRFGGRGMNTEAFF.

Here the CDR3 reads CATSANERGYTF. In DNA, the CDR3 is TGTGCCACCTCAGCGAACGAGCGTGGCTACACCTTC. The chain links TRBV10-3 to TRBJ1-2; no firm D call. V was trimmed by 10 bases and J by 7 bases, leaving 16 bases between them. This CDR3 spans 12 amino acids. Germline V gives CDR1 ENHRY, CDR2 SYGVKD.

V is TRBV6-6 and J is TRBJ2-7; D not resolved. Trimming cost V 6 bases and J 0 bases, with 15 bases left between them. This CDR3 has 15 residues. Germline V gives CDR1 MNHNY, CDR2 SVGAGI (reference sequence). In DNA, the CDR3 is TGTGCCAGCAGGGGCATGGGCGGTAGCTCCTACGAGCAGTACTTC. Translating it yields CASRGMGGSSYEQYF.

The CDR3 reads CASSLGWANEKLFF. As DNA, the CDR3 is TGTGCCAGCAGCTTGGGTTGGGCTAATGAAAAACTGTTTTTT. This sequence joins TRBV5-5 and TRBJ1-4; no clear D. CDR1 and CDR2 from the germline V gene are SGHKS and YYEKEE (reference sequence). This CDR3 is 14 amino acids long. The germline V and J ends were trimmed by 0 bases and 3 bases, with 6 bases remaining between them.

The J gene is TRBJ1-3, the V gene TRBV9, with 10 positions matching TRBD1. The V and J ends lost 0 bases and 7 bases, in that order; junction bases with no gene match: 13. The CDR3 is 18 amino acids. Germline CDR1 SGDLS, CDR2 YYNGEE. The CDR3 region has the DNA TGTGCCAGCAGCGTAGGGGCGACAGGGGGCATACTAGCCAACACCATATATTTT. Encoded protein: CASSVGATGGILANTIYF.

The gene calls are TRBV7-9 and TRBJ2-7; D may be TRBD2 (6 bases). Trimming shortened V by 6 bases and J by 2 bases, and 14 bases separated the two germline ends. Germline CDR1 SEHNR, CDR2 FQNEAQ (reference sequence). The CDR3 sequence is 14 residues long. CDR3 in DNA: TGTGCCAGCAGTACTGACTGGGGGGCCTACGAGCAGTACTTC. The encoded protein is CASSTDWGAYEQYF.

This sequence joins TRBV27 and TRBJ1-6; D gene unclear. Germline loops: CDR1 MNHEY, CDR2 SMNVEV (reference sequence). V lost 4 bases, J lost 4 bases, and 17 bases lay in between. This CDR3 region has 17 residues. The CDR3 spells CASSSDYRATYNSPLHF. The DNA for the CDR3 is TGTGCCAGCAGTTCGGACTATCGGGCTACGTATAATTCACCCCTCCACTTT.

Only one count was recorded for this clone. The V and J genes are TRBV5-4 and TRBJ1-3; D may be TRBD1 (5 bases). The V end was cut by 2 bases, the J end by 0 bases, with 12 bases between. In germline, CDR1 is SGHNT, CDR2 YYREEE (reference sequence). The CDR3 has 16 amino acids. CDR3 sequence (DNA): TGTGCCAGCAGCTTCCCCACCGACAGCTCTGGAAACACCATATATTTT. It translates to CASSFPTDSSGNTIYF.

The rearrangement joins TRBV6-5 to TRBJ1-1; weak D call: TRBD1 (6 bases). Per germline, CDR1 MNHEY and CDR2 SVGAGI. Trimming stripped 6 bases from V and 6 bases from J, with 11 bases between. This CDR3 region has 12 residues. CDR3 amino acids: CASRKDRSEAFF. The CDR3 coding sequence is TGTGCCAGCAGGAAAGACAGGTCTGAAGCTTTCTTT.